This TCR beta chain was observed in a study of OX40 agonist ivuxolimab in advanced cancers. Profiling relied on immunoSEQ multiplex PCR, and the TCRdb table lists in-frame clones only, not all of them. The sample lists tens of thousands of clones; approximately 83% were seen once. Sequencing used CD4+ or CD8+ T cells sorted from blood, obtained in a trial of the OX40 agonist ivuxolimab. This receptor was taken from an adult with an advanced solid tumor such as melanoma, head and neck, liver or kidney cancer.

CDR3 nucleotides: TGCGCCAGCACCGTGGCCGGGACTGGGGCCAACGTCCTGACTTTC. It codes for CASTVAGTGANVLTF. The chain recombines TRBV5-1 with TRBJ2-6, with D tentatively TRBD2 (5 bases). V lost 6 bases and J 2 bases, leaving 12 bases between the germline ends. The germline gives CDR1 SGHRS, CDR2 YFSETQ. The CDR3 covers 15 residues.